The rows below give T cell receptor beta chains drawn from one sample of a study of blood T cell repertoires in COVID-19. The repertoire was sequenced with immunoSEQ multiplex PCR; TCRdb's copy has only in-frame clones and lacks some. The data hold 90,000 to 100,000 clones, with about four fifths observed a single time. Sample: peripheral blood. The receptors come from a man in his 70s with active or convalescent COVID-19. Each CDR3 is given with its conserved first and last residue. D genes are given only for firm matches. The size field is filled for only some rows; it gives once, few, many or a size class.

TRBV5-1,once,TRBD2,TRBJ2-5,TGCGCCAGCAGCCCGACTAGCGTACAAGAGACCCAGTACTTC,CASSPTSVQETQYF
TRBV5-4,-,-,TRBJ2-7,TGTGCCAGCAGCCCTCGATCGGGGGACGAGCAGTACTTC,CASSPRSGDEQYF
TRBV18,-,-,TRBJ2-7,TGTGCCAGCTCATCTCTTGAGGGAGGCGAGCAGTACTTC,CASSSLEGGEQYF
TRBV5-1,-,TRBD1,TRBJ2-5,TGCGCCAGCAGCCCCTTCCCCGGGACAGGGGGCGCGAAGACCCAGTACTTC,CASSPFPGTGGAKTQYF
TRBV6-6,-,-,TRBJ2-7,TGTGCCAGCAGCCCCACAGGGACCTACGAGCAGTACTTC,CASSPTGTYEQYF
TRBV5-1,once,TRBD1,TRBJ1-1,TGCGCCAGCAGCTCAACCGGGACAGGGGTTTCTGAAGCTTTCTTT,CASSSTGTGVSEAFF
TRBV23-1,-,-,TRBJ1-2,TGCGCCAGCAGTCAACGCGGTCGGCCCCCTAACTATGGCTACACCTTC,CASSQRGRPPNYGYTF
TRBV5-4,-,-,TRBJ2-5,TGTGCCAGCAGCCCGGTCCGGCAGCGAGAGACCCAGTACTTC,CASSPVRQRETQYF
TRBV28,few,TRBD1,TRBJ1-6,TGTGCCAGCAGTTTGGACAGGGTTCCAGAATTT,CASSLDRVPEF
TRBV13,-,-,TRBJ1-5,TGTGCCAGCAGCTTATGGGGGCAGGGTGGACCCCAGCATTTT,CASSLWGQGGPQHF
TRBV5-1,-,TRBD1,TRBJ1-5,TGCGCCAGCAGCTCCAGGACAGGGGTTGATAGCAATCAGCCCCAGCATTTT,CASSSRTGVDSNQPQHF
TRBV7-9,-,-,TRBJ1-3,TGTGCCAGCAGCCCCACAGCAAGTTCTGGAAACACCATATATTTT,CASSPTASSGNTIYF
TRBV6-5,-,-,TRBJ1-3,TGTGCCAGCAGTTACACAGGGACCTACTCTGGAAACACCATATATTTT,CASSYTGTYSGNTIYF
TRBV6-2/TRBV6-3,-,TRBD1,TRBJ2-1,TGTGCCAGCAGTTACTCGTTGGGGACAGGGGTCTACAATGAGCAGTTCTTC,CASSYSLGTGVYNEQFF
TRBV6-6,-,-,TRBJ1-5,TGTGCCAGCAGGGAGGGGGGGGGTCAGCCCCAGCATTTT,CASREGGGQPQHF
TRBV11-3,few,-,TRBJ1-1,TGTGCCAGCAGCCCTAGGGGGTCGGGCACTGAAGCTTTCTTT,CASSPRGSGTEAFF